The source of this T cell receptor beta chain is a study of T cell responses to AZD1222 COVID-19 vaccine. The CDR3 is 15 residues long. Germline lookup yields CDR1 SGHRS and CDR2 YFSETQ. Findings and caveats of the study: Vaccination with two AZD1222 doses was followed by a rise in Spike-specific TCR breadth and depth. Dominant CD4 TCR responses targeted spike regions 160-218 and 743-854. Donors were mostly white British, more females; clonal diversity possibly underestimated. In all cases, repertoires were sampled only after the peak T cell response.

Here immunoSEQ multiplex PCR was the method, and the copy in TCRdb shows in-frame clones only, minus some. Of over 150,000 clones in the sample, roughly nine tenths were seen once. Comments on this clone: Its specificity is unknown. Compared with germline, one end of the junction differs, possibly owing to a read error.

The sequence derives from an adult in good health. The sequencing used peripheral blood, collected on day 0 of AZD1222 vaccination. The chain is built from TRBV5-1 and TRBJ1-2; the match to TRBD1 covers 11 bases. CDR3 in amino acids: CASSLGQGANYGYIF. The CDR3, as DNA: TGCGCCAGCAGCCTAGGACAGGGGGCTAACTATGGCTACATCTTC. The whole variable domain, remainder taken from reference TRBV5-1 and TRBJ1-2, is KAGVTQTPRYLIKTRGQQVTLSCSPISGHRSVSWYQQTPGQGLQFLFEYFSETQRNKGNFPGRFSGRQFSNSRSEMNVSTLELGDSALYLCASSLGQGANYGYIFGSGTRLTVV.